This TCR beta chain stems from a study of immune heterogeneity within non-small cell lung tumors. V was clipped by 6 bases and J by 6 bases, with 19 bases between them. Germline V lookup: CDR1 SGHRS, CDR2 YFSETQ. The CDR3 consists of 15 residues. Amplification of TCR beta CDR3 was performed by multiplex PCR with 32 V and 13 J primers. TCRdb ran MiXCR on the multiplex PCR reads and lists one entry per CDR3 protein. The table has under 35,000 distinct CDR3 sequences, around 30% seen once. Bulk tumor genomic DNA served as template, at approximately 580 ng per sample. Several far-apart biopsies were taken per primary tumor during surgery. Curative surgical treatment was performed in patients who had newly diagnosed, untreated non-small cell lung cancer.

The V call is TRBV5-1, the J call TRBJ2-1; the D gene is possibly TRBD2 (6 bases). The receptor was isolated from a man aged 40-49 years with non-small cell lung cancer. Sample: lung tumor tissue. The CDR3 DNA reads TGCGCCAGCAAAAGGGACTCTACCCCCTTCAATGAGCAGTTCTTC. Amino acid sequence: CASKRDSTPFNEQFF. The whole variable domain, filled in from reference TRBV5-1 and TRBJ2-1, reads KAGVTQTPRYLIKTRGQQVTLSCSPISGHRSVSWYQQTPGQGLQFLFEYFSETQRNKGNFPGRFSGRQFSNSRSEMNVSTLELGDSALYLCASKRDSTPFNEQFFGPGTRLTVL.